Below, one TCR beta chain is given with its context. Which antigen it targets is not known. Sequenced on a NextSeq 550. The Human TCR Profiling Kit (MiLaboratory) was used to make UMI-labeled 5' RACE TRB cDNA libraries. cDNA synthesis used the entire amount of extracted RNA, and PCR amplification then used the entire amount of cDNA produced. Libraries were prepared in parallel using an identical number of PCR cycles. Concerning the study's data processing: About 53,000 +/- 9,400 unique UMI-labeled TRB cDNA molecules per library were extracted with MIGEC and MiXCR, with at least two reads per UMI required. Each library averaged around 40,000 +/- 10,000 functional in-frame TRB CDR3 nucleotide clonotypes without stop codons. After each sample was downsampled to 5000 UMI-labeled TRB molecules, VDJtools was used to calculate diversity metrics such as normalized Shannon-Wiener and Chao1. For the central five CDR3 residues, VDJtools calculated physicochemical properties weighted by clonotype size, namely interaction energy, strength, volume and Kidera factor 4. Following reprocessing of the reads by TCRdb, the data hold one row per CDR3 protein sequence and no DNA is available. The V and J calls shown here were made by TCRdb, not taken from the authors' results. The sample's records list tens of thousands of distinct CDR3 sequences. The ten most abundant clones make up over 1.3% of the sample.

These data belong to a study of CXCR3-negative and CXCR3-positive naive CD8 T cells (dated by TCRdb to between 2019 and 2020). Study-wide context: In total, some 150 million TRB reads were obtained, which works out to roughly 1.5 +/- 0.3 million reads per library. Diversity and physicochemical repertoire analyses were performed on 11 donors pooled from two independent experiments. TRBV-TRBJ cluster analysis included naive subsets from about 5 donors and memory cells from 3 donors. What the study reported, not specific to this receptor: Naive CXCR3-negative and CXCR3-positive cells from the same donor showed similar TRBV-TRBJ usage, whereas memory cells showed distinct patterns. TRB CDR3s from CXCR3-positive naive cells showed higher hydrophobicity (lower Kidera factor 4), lower energy, and higher strength and volume indices than CXCR3-negative naive cells. Because surface CD5, which is linked to self-reactivity in mice, was comparable between the naive subsets, TCR interaction strength was also inferred from TRB CDR3 physicochemical properties. Freshly isolated PBMCs were used for most assays because CXCR3 expression went down partially after cryopreservation. Comparably high repertoire diversity was found in both naive subsets, whereas much lower repertoire diversity was found in memory CD8+ T cells.

Each CD8+ T cell subset was flow-sorted in triplicate, and a few hundred thousand cells per subset were placed directly into RLT lysis buffer. Naive CD8+ T cells were defined stringently as CD45RO-CCR7+CD27+CD95- to exclude memory contaminants. Standard density gradient centrifugation was used to isolate peripheral blood mononuclear cells from buffy coats. A FACSAria III was used to flow-sort naive CXCR3-negative and CXCR3-positive CD8+ T cells. An RNeasy Mini Kit was used to extract total RNA from the sorted cells. The CDR3 spans 14 residues, from the cysteine through the phenylalanine. No DNA is listed. CDR1 SGHTA and CDR2 FQGNSA were looked up in the germline V gene.

The sample was naive CXCR3- CD8+ T cells from blood. What this sample's cell subset or site label stands for: CD45RO-CCR7+CD27+CD95- naive CD8+ T cells lacking CXCR3 (TNR3-). This TCR was sampled from a human donor in good health. Some clones in this sample may be carry-over from other donors' samples. The V and J genes are TRBV7-2 and TRBJ2-3. CDR3 protein: CASSLAGSTDTQCF.